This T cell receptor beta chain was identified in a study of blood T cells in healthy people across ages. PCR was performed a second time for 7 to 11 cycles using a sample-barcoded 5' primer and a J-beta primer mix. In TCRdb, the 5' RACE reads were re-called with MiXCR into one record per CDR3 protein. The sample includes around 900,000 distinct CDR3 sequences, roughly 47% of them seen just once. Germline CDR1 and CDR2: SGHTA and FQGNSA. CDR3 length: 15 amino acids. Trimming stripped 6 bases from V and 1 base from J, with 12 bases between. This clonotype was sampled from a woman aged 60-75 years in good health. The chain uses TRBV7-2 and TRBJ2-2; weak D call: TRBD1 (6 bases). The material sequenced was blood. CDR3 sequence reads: CASRSGQRNTGELFF. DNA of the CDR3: TGTGCCAGCAGGTCTGGACAGCGGAACACCGGGGAGCTGTTTTTT.